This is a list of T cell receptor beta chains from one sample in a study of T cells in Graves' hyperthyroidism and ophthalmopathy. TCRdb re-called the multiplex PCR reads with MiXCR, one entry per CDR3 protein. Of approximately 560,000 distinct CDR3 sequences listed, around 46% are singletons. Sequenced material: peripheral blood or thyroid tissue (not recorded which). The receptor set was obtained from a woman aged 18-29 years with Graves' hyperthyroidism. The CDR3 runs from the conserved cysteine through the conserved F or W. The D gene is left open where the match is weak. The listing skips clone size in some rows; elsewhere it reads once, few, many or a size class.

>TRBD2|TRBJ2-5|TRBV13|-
TGTGCCAGCAGACCCGTCGGCCGGGAGGAGCTCCAAGAGACCCAGTACTTC
CASRPVGREELQETQYF
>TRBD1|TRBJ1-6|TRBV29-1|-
TGCAGCTTGGGGGACAGGACGAATTCACCCCTCCACTTT
CSLGDRTNSPLHF
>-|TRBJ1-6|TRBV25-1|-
TGTGCCAGCACCAAAGAGCGGGCTAATTCACCCCTCCACTTT
CASTKERANSPLHF
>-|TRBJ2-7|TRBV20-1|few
TGCAGTGAAGAGGGCGGCAGCTCCTACGAGCAGTACTTC
CSEEGGSSYEQYF
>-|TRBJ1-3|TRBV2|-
TGTGCCAGCAGTAATCCAGGGACCTCTGGAAACACCATATATTTT
CASSNPGTSGNTIYF
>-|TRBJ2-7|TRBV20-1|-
TGCAGTGCTAGTGTTTGGACCGAACAGGCCGGGGGATACGAGCAGTACTTC
CSASVWTEQAGGYEQYF
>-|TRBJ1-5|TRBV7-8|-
TGTGCCAGCAGCTTACGAGGGTATAGCAATCAGCCCCAGCATTTT
CASSLRGYSNQPQHF
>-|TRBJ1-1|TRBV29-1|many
TGCAGCGTTGAAGTCCCGGGGAACACTGAAGCTTTCTTT
CSVEVPGNTEAFF
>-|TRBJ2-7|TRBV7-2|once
TGTGCCAGCAGCTTAACGATTAGCGGTGGGGAGCAGTACTTC
CASSLTISGGEQYF
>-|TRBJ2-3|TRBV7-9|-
TGTGCCAGCAGCCGGACAGCAGATACGCAGTATTTT
CASSRTADTQYF
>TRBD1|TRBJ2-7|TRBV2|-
TGTGCCAGCAGTAAATCGGGACAGGGGGCCTACGAGCAGTACTTC
CASSKSGQGAYEQYF
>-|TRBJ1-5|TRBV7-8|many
TGTGCCAGCAGTTTAGAGGGTACCAGCAATCAGCCCCAGCATTTT
CASSLEGTSNQPQHF
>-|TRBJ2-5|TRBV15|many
TGTGCCACCAGCTTCGGACTCGACGGGGAGGAGACCCAGTACTTC
CATSFGLDGEETQYF